This TCR beta chain was identified in a study of long-term antiretroviral therapy in people with HIV. Of note for this clone: The antigen is unknown.

The study used samples holding about 0.85-10 million cryopreserved PBMC before DNA extraction. Findings and caveats of the study: Post-treatment diversity went higher with ART but stayed below transplant donor controls.

This CDR3 comprises 15 residues. Germline assignment: CDR1 SGHDT and CDR2 YYEEEE. Trimming removed 0 bases from V and 7 bases from J, with 13 bases in between. Survey-level immunoSEQ v3.0 assays were run. The data were produced by immunoSEQ multiplex PCR, yet TCRdb's version contains in-frame clones alone and is incomplete. This sample has 20,000 to 30,000 clones; around 85% occur once, and the top ten carry approximately 9%. The sample in question was unsorted PBMCs, obtained 2.3 years after starting antiretroviral therapy. This chain joins TRBV5-6 and TRBJ2-2; weak D call: TRBD1 (5 bases). The receptor was isolated from a middle-aged man with HIV. CDR3 in DNA: TGTGCCAGCAGCTTGGTATTCCAGGGTTTCGGGGAGCTGTTTTTT. Translating gives CASSLVFQGFGELFF. Drawing the rest from reference TRBV5-6 and TRBJ2-2, the complete variable domain is DAGVTQSPTHLIKTRGQQVTLRCSPKSGHDTVSWYQQALGQGPQFIFQYYEEEERQRGNFPDRFSGHQFPNYSSELNVNALLLGDSALYLCASSLVFQGFGELFFGEGSRLTVL.